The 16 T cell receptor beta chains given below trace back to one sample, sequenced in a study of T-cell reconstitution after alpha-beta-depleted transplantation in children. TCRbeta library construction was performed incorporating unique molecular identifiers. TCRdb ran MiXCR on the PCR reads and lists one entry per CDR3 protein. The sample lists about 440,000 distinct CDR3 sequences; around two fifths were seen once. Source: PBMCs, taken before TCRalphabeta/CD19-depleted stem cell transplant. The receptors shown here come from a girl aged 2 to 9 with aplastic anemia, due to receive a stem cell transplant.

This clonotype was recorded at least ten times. CDR3 DNA: TGTGCCAGCAGTCGCCAAGGTTACACTGAAGCTTTCTTT. Translating it yields CASSRQGYTEAFF. J is TRBJ1-1 and V is TRBV12-3 or TRBV12-4; no clear D. Trimming shortened V by 5 bases and J by 3 bases, and 10 bases separated the two germline ends. The CDR3 consists of 13 residues.

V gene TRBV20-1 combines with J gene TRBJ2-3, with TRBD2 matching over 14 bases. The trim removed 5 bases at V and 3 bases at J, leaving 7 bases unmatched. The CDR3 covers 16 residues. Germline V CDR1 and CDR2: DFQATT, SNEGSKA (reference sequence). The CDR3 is CSAFGTSGRGTDTQYF. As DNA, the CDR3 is TGCAGTGCTTTTGGGACTAGCGGGAGAGGGACAGATACGCAGTATTTT.

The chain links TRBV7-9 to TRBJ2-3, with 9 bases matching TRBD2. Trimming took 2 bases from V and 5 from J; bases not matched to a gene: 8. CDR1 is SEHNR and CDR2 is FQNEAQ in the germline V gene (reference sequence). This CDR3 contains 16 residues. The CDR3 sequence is CASSLSSGRSRDTQYF. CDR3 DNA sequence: TGTGCCAGCAGCTTAAGCAGCGGGAGGTCGAGAGATACGCAGTATTTT.

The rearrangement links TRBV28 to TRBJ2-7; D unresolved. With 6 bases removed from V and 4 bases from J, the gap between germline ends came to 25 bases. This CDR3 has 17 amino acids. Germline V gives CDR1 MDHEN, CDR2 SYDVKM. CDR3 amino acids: CASSPDPRILRLYEQYF. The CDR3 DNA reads TGTGCCAGCAGCCCTGACCCGCGGATCCTCCGATTATACGAGCAGTACTTC.

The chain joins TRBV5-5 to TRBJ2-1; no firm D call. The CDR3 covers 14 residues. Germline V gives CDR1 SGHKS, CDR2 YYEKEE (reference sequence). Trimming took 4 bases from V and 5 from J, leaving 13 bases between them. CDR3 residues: CASSTFWGDNEQFF. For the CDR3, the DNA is TGTGCCAGCAGCACCTTTTGGGGTGACAATGAGCAGTTCTTC.

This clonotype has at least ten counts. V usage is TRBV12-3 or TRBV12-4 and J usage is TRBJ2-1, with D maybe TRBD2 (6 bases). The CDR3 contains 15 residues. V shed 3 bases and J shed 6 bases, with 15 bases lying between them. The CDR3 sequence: CASSFTSPPFNEQFF. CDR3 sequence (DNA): TGTGCCAGCAGTTTTACTAGCCCTCCTTTCAATGAGCAGTTCTTC.

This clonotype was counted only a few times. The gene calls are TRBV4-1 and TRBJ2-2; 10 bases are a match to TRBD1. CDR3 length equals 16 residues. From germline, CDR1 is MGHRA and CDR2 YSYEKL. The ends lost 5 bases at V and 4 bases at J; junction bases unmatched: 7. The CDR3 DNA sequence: TGCGCCAGCAGCATCCGGGACAGGGGTTCCACCGGGGAGCTGTTTTTT. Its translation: CASSIRDRGSTGELFF.

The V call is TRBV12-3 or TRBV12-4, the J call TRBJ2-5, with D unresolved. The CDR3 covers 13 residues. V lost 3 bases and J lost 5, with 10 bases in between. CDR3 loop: CASSFTSGETQYF. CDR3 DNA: TGTGCCAGCAGTTTTACGAGTGGGGAGACCCAGTACTTC.

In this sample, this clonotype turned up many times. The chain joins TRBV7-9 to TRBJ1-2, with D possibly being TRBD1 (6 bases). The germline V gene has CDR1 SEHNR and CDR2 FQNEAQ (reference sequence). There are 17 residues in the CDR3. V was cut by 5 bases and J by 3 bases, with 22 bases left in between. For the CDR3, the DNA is TGTGCCAGCAGCCCCGAGGGGTTCGGCAGGGGTCACTATGGCTACACCTTC. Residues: CASSPEGFGRGHYGYTF.

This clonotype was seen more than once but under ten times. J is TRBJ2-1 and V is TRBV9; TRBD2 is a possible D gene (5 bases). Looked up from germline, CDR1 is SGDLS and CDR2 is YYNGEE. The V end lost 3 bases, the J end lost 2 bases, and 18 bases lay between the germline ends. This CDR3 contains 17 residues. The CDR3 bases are TGTGCCAGCAGCGGCAACACTAGGGATCCCGCCTACAATGAGCAGTTCTTC. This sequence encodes CASSGNTRDPAYNEQFF.

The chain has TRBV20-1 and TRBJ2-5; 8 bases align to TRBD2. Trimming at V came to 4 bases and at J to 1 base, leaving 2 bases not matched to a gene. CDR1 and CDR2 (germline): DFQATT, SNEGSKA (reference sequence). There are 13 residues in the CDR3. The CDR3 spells CSAKLAVQETQYF. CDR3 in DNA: TGCAGTGCTAAACTAGCGGTCCAAGAGACCCAGTACTTC.

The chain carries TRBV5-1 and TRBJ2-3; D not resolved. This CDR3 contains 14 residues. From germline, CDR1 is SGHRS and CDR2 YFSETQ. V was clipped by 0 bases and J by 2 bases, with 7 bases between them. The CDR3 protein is CASSLASLTDTQYF. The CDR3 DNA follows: TGCGCCAGCAGCTTGGCCTCGCTCACAGATACGCAGTATTTT.

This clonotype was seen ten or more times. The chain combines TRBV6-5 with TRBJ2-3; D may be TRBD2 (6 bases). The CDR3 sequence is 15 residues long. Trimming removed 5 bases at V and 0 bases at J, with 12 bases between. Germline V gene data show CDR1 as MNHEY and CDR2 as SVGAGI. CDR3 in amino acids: CASSPTRKSTDTQYF. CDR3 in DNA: TGTGCCAGCAGTCCGACTAGGAAAAGCACAGATACGCAGTATTTT.

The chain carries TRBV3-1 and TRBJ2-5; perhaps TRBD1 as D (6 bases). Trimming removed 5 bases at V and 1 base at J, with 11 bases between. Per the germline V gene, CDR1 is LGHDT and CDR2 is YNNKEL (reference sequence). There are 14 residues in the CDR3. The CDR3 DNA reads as TGTGCCAGCAGCTGGCAGGGGCTCCAAGAGACCCAGTACTTC. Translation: CASSWQGLQETQYF.

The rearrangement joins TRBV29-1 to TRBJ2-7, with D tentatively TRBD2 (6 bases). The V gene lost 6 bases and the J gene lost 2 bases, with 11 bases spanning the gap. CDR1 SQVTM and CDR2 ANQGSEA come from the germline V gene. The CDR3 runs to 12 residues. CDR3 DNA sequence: TGCAGCGTCCGGGACTCCACCTACGAGCAGTACTTC. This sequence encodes CSVRDSTYEQYF.

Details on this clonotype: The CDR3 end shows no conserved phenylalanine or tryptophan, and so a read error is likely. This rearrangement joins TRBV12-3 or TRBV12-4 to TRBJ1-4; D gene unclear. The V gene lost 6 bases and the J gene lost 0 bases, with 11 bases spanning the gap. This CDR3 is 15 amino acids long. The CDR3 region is CASRTYAATNEKLFY. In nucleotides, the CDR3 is TGTGCCAGCAGAACTTACGCTGCAACTAATGAAAAACTGTTTTAT.